Described below is a single TCR beta chain sequence and its context. This clone came up once. It lacks a known antigen. Per-base qualities were not stored, and no clone one base away is much larger. The record originates from a study of glioma-infiltrating T cells after dendritic cell vaccination (dated by TCRdb to the mid-2010s). Notes on the research overall: The cohort included about 15 glioblastoma patients drawn from Phase I and II dendritic cell vaccination trials, of whom 9 were newly diagnosed and 6 had recurrent disease. Patients received autologous tumor lysate-pulsed dendritic cell vaccination between about 2002 and 2013. The vaccine was prepared from monocyte-derived dendritic cells that were cultured for under 8 days with IL-4 and GM-CSF and then pulsed overnight with autologous tumor lysate. Patients received three intradermal dendritic cell vaccine injections at biweekly intervals in the arm below the axilla. In glioblastoma patients vaccinated with dendritic cells, deep sequencing of TCR beta CDR3 regions served to measure the amount of tumor-infiltrating lymphocytes and to compare repertoires between tumor and blood. Survival after dendritic cell vaccination was correlated with TCR sequencing metrics, such as TIL content and the overlap between tumor and blood repertoires. Broad study findings and their caveats: Longer time to progression and overall survival after dendritic cell vaccination were predicted by higher estimated pretreatment TIL content. No direct relationship between TCR clonality and survival was found, suggesting that a diverse polyclonal response may matter. The cohort was small and heterogeneous, few patients had complete blood and tumor sets, and even fewer had initial-recurrent tumor pairs. The TCR overlap response model with three groups was called speculative and said to need prospective validation.

Selection of patients required sufficient residual fresh-frozen tumor tissue and over two years of available survival data. None of the glioblastoma patients carried an isocitrate dehydrogenase mutation, although molecular status otherwise varied. PBMC were collected before vaccination, two weeks after the third vaccination, and at tumor progression if progression occurred. The Qiagen DNeasy Blood extraction Kit was used for extraction of genomic DNA. The immunoSEQ assay amplified TCRB CDR3 regions from 1.5 to 2.5 micrograms of genomic DNA, or from all available DNA when less than that amount was available. Multiplex PCR used 60 forward primers for TCR V beta segments and 13 reverse primers for J beta segments. Synthetic control templates were spiked into each sample at limiting dilution to estimate reads per starting template. Sequencing produced 87 bp reads on the Illumina HiSeq System. Concerning the study's data processing: PCR and sequencing errors were removed by merging closely related sequences with a nearest neighbor algorithm. TCR overlap was defined as the percentage of unique tumor TCR beta sequences that were also found in the peripheral blood of the same patient. TCRdb holds this immuneACCESS table with in-frame rearrangements only. Some clones are missing; in checked studies, unresolved V genes explain under half, and the rest has no known cause. Clone size and the V and J calls come from that table; the DNA yielded D and trimming. This sample comprises tens of thousands of clones, more than 90% of them detected only once. The ten largest account for over 2% of the sample.

This clonotype was sampled from a human donor with glioblastoma. The sample here was blood, taken before dendritic cell vaccination.

The DNA is TGTGCCAGCTCACCAGGGACAGCCGAAGCTTTCTTT. Its protein is CASSPGTAEAFF. The V and J segments used are TRBV18 and TRBJ1-1, with 7 bases in between that match TRBD1. The CDR3 runs 12 amino acids, cysteine and phenylalanine included. Only CDR3 DNA is held: 36 bases, read in frame from base 1. The germline V gene sets CDR1 to KGHSH and CDR2 to LQKENI. Trimming accounts for 2 bases at V and 8 bases at J, while the number of junction bases matched to no gene is 2.